The 8 T cell receptor beta chains given below trace back to one sample, sequenced in a study of PD-1 blockade in classical Hodgkin lymphoma (TCRdb year 2020). Library generation was performed with the immunoSEQ multiplex PCR assay. TCRdb mirrors the immuneACCESS table, restricted to in-frame sequences. Some clones are absent from its copies; in checked studies, under half trace to an unresolved V gene, and the reason for the others is unknown. The sample records approximately 93,000 clones, around 78% of which are singletons. 8% to 9.5% of the sample goes to the ten largest clones. In the paper's terms, the time point label means: cycle 4 day 1 (C4D1), after less than 7 weeks of nivolumab. All trial patients had relapsed after autologous stem cell transplantation, with cohorts A, B and C differing in prior brentuximab vedotin exposure. Sample: peripheral blood mononuclear cells (PBMCs), taken before the fourth cycle of nivolumab. The receptors here all came from a human donor with classical Hodgkin lymphoma.

V gene TRBV7-6 combines with J gene TRBJ1-3; D possibly corresponds to TRBD1 (6 bases). This CDR3 contains 14 residues. With 5 bases removed from V and 0 bases from J, the gap between germline ends came to 8 bases. Per germline, CDR1 SGHVS and CDR2 FNYEAQ. The CDR3 DNA reads as TGTGCCAGCAGCGCGGACAGCTCTGGAAACACCATATATTTT. Protein product: CASSADSSGNTIYF.

The genes are TRBV19 and TRBJ2-7; 12 bases are shared with TRBD1. The CDR3 has 14 residues. Germline V gene sequence: CDR1 LNHDA, CDR2 SQIVND (reference sequence). The ends lost 5 bases at V and 5 bases at J; junction bases unmatched: 4. CDR3 sequence (DNA): TGTGCCAGTAGTCTCCGGGACAGGGGGCACGAGCAGTACTTC. It is translated as CASSLRDRGHEQYF.

The rearrangement links TRBV30 to TRBJ2-2, with D possibly matching TRBD2 (5 bases). V lost 2 bases and J 6 bases, leaving 10 bases between the germline ends. Germline V gene lookup returns CDR1 GTSNPN and CDR2 SVGIG (reference sequence). This CDR3 contains 13 residues. This CDR3 reads CAWSPGEPGELFF. CDR3 bases: TGTGCCTGGAGTCCCGGGGAACCCGGGGAGCTGTTTTTT.

The rearrangement joins TRBV4-1 to TRBJ2-5, with TRBD2 as a possible D gene (6 bases). This CDR3 contains 17 residues. CDR1 and CDR2 (germline): MGHRA, YSYEKL. Trimming removed 0 bases from V and 5 bases from J, with 19 bases in between. For the CDR3, the DNA is TGCGCCAGCAGCCAAGATAGGTGGGCGGGGTACACTGAGACCCAGTACTTC. Encoded protein: CASSQDRWAGYTETQYF.

A few counts support this clone. The gene calls are TRBV11-3 and TRBJ2-7; D possibly corresponds to TRBD1 (5 bases). Trimming removed 1 base at V and 8 bases at J, with 12 bases between. The CDR3 is 13 residues long. The germline gives CDR1 SGHNT, CDR2 YENEEA. The DNA of the CDR3 is TGTGCCAGCAGCTTAGTATGGGGCAGCAAGCAGTACTTC. This encodes CASSLVWGSKQYF.

This clone was counted between two and nine times. The V gene is TRBV4-1, the J gene TRBJ1-2; 11 bases are shared with TRBD1. Trimming took 4 bases from V and 2 from J; bases not matched to a gene: 9. The CDR3 runs 17 residues. Germline values: CDR1 MGHRA, CDR2 YSYEKL. CDR3: CASSPGTGGRINYGYTF. CDR3 sequence (DNA): TGCGCCAGCAGCCCAGGGACAGGGGGTAGGATAAACTATGGCTACACCTTC.

V gene TRBV9 combines with J gene TRBJ1-1, with D hard to call. V was clipped by 0 bases and J by 3 bases, with 12 bases between them. CDR3 size: 15 residues. Germline V lookup: CDR1 SGDLS, CDR2 YYNGEE. The CDR3 is CASSVGPIRDTEAFF. DNA for the CDR3: TGTGCCAGCAGCGTAGGACCCATCCGGGACACTGAAGCTTTCTTT.

Only one count was recorded for this clone. V usage is TRBV2 and J usage is TRBJ2-3, with 12 positions matching TRBD2. V dropped 1 base and J dropped 8; count of bases not matched to a gene: 7. Germline V CDR1 and CDR2: SNHLY, FYNNEI. The CDR3 loop spans 16 amino acids. The CDR3 nucleotides read TGTGCCAGCAGTGAAGAGGCTAGCGGGGGGGTAGGTACGCAGTATTTT. Its translation: CASSEEASGGVGTQYF.